The following is a T cell receptor beta chain sequence with its context. Its cognate antigen is unknown. The TCRbeta library was prepared with unique molecular identifiers. TCRdb used MiXCR to reprocess the PCR reads, holding one entry per CDR3 protein. The sample holds over 80,000 distinct CDR3 sequences, 20% to 30% seen once. CDR1 and CDR2 from the germline V gene are SQVTM and ANQGSEA. The CDR3 totals 14 residues. The V gene end was trimmed by 5 bases and the J gene end by 4 bases; junction bases not matched to a gene: 7. The record originates from a study of T-cell reconstitution after alpha-beta-depleted transplantation in children. Study-wide points: Expanded clones from the graft, numbering several hundred, reportedly supplied alpha-beta T cells about two months after transplant.

The chain uses TRBV29-1 and TRBJ2-3; 9 bases agree with TRBD2. The sample here was PBMCs, taken before TCRalphabeta/CD19-depleted stem cell transplant. The receptor comes from a boy under 10 years old with acute lymphoblastic leukemia, due to receive a stem cell transplant. The chain's CDR3 is CSVLAGGPADTQYF. CDR3 bases: TGCAGCGTTCTGGCGGGAGGGCCGGCAGATACGCAGTATTTT.